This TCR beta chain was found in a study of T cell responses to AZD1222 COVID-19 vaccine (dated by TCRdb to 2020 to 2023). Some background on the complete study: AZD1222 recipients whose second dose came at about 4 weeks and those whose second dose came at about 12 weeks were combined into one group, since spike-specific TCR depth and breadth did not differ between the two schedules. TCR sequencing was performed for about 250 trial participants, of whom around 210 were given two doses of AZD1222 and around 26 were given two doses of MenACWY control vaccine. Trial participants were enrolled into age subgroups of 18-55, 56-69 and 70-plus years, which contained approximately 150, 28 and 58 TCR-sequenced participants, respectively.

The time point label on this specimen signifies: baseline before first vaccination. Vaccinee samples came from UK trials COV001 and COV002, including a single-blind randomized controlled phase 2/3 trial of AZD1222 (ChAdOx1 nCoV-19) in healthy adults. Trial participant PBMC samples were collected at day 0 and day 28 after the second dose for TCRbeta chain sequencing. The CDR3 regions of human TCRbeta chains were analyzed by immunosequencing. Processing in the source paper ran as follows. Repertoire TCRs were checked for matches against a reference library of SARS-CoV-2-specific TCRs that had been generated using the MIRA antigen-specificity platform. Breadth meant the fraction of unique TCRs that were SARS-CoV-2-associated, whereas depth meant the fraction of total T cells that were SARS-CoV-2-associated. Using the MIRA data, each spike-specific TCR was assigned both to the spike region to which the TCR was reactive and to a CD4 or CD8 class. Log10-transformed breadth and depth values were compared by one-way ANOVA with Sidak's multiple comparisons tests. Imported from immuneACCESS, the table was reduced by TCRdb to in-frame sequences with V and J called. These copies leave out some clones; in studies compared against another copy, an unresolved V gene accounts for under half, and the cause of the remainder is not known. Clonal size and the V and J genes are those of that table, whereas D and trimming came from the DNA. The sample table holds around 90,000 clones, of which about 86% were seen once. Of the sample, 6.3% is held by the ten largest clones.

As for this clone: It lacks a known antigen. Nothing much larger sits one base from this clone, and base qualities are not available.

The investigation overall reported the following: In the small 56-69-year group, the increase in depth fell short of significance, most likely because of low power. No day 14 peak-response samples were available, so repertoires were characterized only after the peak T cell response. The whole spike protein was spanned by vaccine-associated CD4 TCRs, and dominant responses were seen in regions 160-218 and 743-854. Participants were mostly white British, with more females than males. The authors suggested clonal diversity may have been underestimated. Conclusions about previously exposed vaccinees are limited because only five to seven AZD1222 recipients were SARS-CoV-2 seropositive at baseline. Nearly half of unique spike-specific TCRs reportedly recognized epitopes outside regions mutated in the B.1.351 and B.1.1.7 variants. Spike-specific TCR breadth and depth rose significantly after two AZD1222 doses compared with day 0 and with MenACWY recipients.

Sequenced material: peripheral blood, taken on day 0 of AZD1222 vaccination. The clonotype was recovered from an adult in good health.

The encoded CDR3 is CASSLPQRGPPYEQYF. The DNA reads TGTGCCAGCAGCTTGCCTCAGCGGGGGCCTCCCTACGAGCAGTACTTC. In this chain, TRBV5-4 is recombined with TRBJ2-7; 8 junctional bases match TRBD2. The CDR3 sequence holds 16 residues, the cysteine and phenylalanine included. Kept here is only the CDR3 DNA, which spans 48 bases and is read in frame from base 1. From a lookup of the germline V gene (reference sequence), CDR1 and CDR2 are SGHNT and YYREEE. The germline V and J ends show losses of 1 base and 2 bases respectively, and no gene match explains 8 bases of the junction.